The T cell receptor (beta chain) described here comes from a study of vaccination and CD4 T cells after COVID-19. Study information: Recovered-phase convalescent patients showed SARS-CoV-2 positivity by nasal swab PCR; roughly ten were mild, one severe. Overlapping spike peptides from SARS-CoV-2, HCoV-NL63, HCoV-OC43 and HCoV-229E served to stimulate the cells.

Scientists ran DNA taken from cultured CD4+ T cells through the Oncomine TCR Beta short-read assay for sequencing. Extraction of genomic DNA was performed on cultured CD4+ T cells. TCRdb recomputed calls from the PCR reads with MiXCR, one row per CDR3 protein. Of some 10,000 distinct CDR3 sequences in the sample, 76% were seen once. The CDR3 spans 13 residues. CDR1 and CDR2 (germline): MNHEY, SVGAGI. Trimming took 4 bases from V and 5 from J, leaving 8 bases between them. Remarks on this clonotype: Its antigen is as yet unknown.

This sample's treatment: approximately nine-day PBMC culture with coronavirus spike peptide pools or control peptides (ViraFEST assay). The origin of this receptor is a human donor who had recovered from COVID-19. The material sequenced was CD4+ T cells from blood, cultured in vitro. This chain joins TRBV6-5 and TRBJ2-2; D is possibly TRBD2 (5 bases). CDR3 nucleotide sequence: TGTGCCAGCAGTTCGCGGGTAACCGGGGAGCTGTTTTTT. It encodes CASSSRVTGELFF.